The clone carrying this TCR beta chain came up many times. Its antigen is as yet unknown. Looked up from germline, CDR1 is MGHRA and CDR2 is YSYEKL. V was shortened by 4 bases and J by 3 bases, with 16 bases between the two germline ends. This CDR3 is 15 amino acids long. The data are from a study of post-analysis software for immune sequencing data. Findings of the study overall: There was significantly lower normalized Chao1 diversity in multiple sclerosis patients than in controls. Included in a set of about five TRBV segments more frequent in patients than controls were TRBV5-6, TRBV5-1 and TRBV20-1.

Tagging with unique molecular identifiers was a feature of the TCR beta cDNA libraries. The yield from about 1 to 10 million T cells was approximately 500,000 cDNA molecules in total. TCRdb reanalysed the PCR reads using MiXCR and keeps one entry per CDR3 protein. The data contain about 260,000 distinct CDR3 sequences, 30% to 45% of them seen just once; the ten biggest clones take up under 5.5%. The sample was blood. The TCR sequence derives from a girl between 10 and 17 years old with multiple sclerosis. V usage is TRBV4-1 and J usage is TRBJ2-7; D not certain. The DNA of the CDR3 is TGCGCCAGCAGCCCACTAAATAGTAGGCGCTACGAGCAGTACTTC. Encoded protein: CASSPLNSRRYEQYF.